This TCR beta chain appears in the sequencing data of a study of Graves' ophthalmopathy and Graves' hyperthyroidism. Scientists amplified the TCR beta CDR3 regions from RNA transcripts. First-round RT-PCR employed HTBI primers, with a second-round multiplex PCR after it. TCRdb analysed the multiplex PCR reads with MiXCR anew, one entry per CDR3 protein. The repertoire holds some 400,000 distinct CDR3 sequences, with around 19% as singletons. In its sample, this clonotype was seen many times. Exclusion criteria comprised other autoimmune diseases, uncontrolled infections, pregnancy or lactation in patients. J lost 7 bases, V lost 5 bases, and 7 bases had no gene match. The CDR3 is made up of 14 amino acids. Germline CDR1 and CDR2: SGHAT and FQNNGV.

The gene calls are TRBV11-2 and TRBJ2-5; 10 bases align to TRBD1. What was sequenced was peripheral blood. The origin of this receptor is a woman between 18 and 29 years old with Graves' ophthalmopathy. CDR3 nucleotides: TGTGCCAGCAGCAGGACAGGGGGAGGAATGACCCAGTACTTC. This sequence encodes CASSRTGGGMTQYF.